The clone carrying this T cell receptor beta chain has only a few counts. Its antigen remains unknown. TCRdb fed the RT-PCR reads into MiXCR, producing one record per CDR3 protein. The sample includes around 200,000 distinct CDR3 sequences, less than 15% of them seen just once. The data originate from a study of response to subunit inactivated influenza vaccine. Study findings and constraints: Authors suggested seasonal influenza vaccinations each recruit few new T cells.

The germline gives CDR1 KGHDR, CDR2 SFDVKD. This CDR3 contains 14 residues. The germline V and J ends were trimmed by 1 base and 4 bases, with 9 bases remaining between them. The same sample was also used in a study of T cells expressing NK-cell markers. From that paper: Beta-chain TCR cDNA was generated via 5'RACE template switching with UMIs. Sorted CD3+CD56+NKG2C+, CD3+CD56+NKG2C- and CD3+CD56-NKG2C+ T cells provided the TCR beta repertoires. Most of the eight sequenced donors tested HCMV-seropositive; one tested seronegative. For roughly 6 donors, the dominant NKG2C+ clonotypes made up about 1.0-8% of their CD8+ T cells.

The chain employs TRBV24-1 and TRBJ1-2; the D gene is possibly TRBD1 (6 bases). This TCR came from a man aged 50-60 years who received an inactivated influenza vaccine. The material was CD8+ T cells sorted from PBMCs, obtained 11 to 12 days after vaccination. In DNA, the CDR3 is TGTGCCACCAGTGATTTCGGACAGAGCTATGGCTACACCTTC. Translated: CATSDFGQSYGYTF.